This TCR beta chain was captured in a study of cytomegalovirus exposure and HLA in healthy donors. Study at large: The same platform was used for the roughly 120 validation repertoires as for the 650 to 800 first-cohort repertoires, as reported in a later analysis.

Study findings and constraints: Per published reports, the classifier diagnosed cytomegalovirus status with high specificity and sensitivity. Rarity held for most TCR sequences, but there were some public TCRs that occurred in many donors. Among TCR beta chains, those listed as cytomegalovirus-associated numbered approximately 150.

The CDR3 is 12 residues long. Unmatched junction bases numbered 5, after V lost 3 bases and J lost 8 bases. Germline-derived CDR1 and CDR2 are GTSNPN and SVGIG (reference sequence). Generated by immunoSEQ multiplex PCR, the TCRdb table keeps only in-frame clones and is missing some. Of 100,000 to 120,000 clones in the sample, 88% were seen once. Points on this clone: Its cognate antigen is unknown.

Specimen: PBMCs. J is TRBJ1-2 and V is TRBV30, with TRBD1 matching over 8 bases. The clonotype originates from a woman in her twenties or thirties in good health and CMV-seropositive. CDR3: CAWRQGAVGYTF. CDR3 DNA: TGTGCCTGGAGGCAGGGGGCGGTCGGCTACACCTTC.